This is a list of T cell receptor beta chains from one sample in a study of T-cell reconstitution after alpha-beta-depleted transplantation in children. One entry per CDR3 protein, called by TCRdb with MiXCR from the PCR reads. This table holds around 380,000 distinct CDR3 sequences, roughly 11% found once. The input for sequencing was PBMCs from the stem cell graft donor, taken from the stem cell graft. Receptors originate from a human donor who donated a stem cell graft to a child with acute myeloid leukemia. CDR3s include the opening cysteine and the closing phenylalanine or tryptophan. D genes are given only for firm matches. The size entry is marked missing in some rows and otherwise reads once, few, many or a size class.

v_call	d_call	clone_size	j_call	cdr3_aa	cdr3_nt
TRBV28	-	many	TRBJ2-7	CASSFGTRGPHF	TGTGCCAGCAGTTTTGGGACAAGGGGACCCCACTTC
TRBV10-3	-	many	TRBJ2-1	CASDSGDYNEQFF	TGTGCCTCTGACAGCGGAGACTACAATGAGCAGTTCTTC
TRBV21-1	-	few	TRBJ2-5	CASRLRGGRGETQYF	TGTGCCAGCAGATTAAGGGGGGGGCGCGGTGAGACCCAGTACTTC
TRBV5-5	-	-	TRBJ1-5	CASSLGAGFQPQHF	TGTGCCAGCAGCTTGGGGGCAGGGTTTCAGCCCCAGCATTTT
TRBV10-3	-	few	TRBJ2-1	CATGTDYNEQFF	TGTGCAACCGGGACCGACTACAATGAGCAGTTCTTC
TRBV5-1	-	few	TRBJ1-1	CASNPGGVGTEAFF	TGCGCCAGCAACCCTGGGGGGGTTGGGACTGAAGCTTTCTTT
TRBV7-9	-	few	TRBJ1-4	CASSLERVNEKLFF	TGTGCCAGCAGCTTAGAAAGAGTTAATGAAAAACTGTTTTTT
TRBV5-1	-	few	TRBJ2-1	CASSPALSFDEQFF	TGCGCCAGCAGCCCGGCCCTCTCCTTCGATGAGCAGTTCTTC
TRBV9	-	few	TRBJ2-5	CASSPGSSTFGTQYF	TGTGCCAGCAGCCCGGGATCCTCTACGTTTGGGACCCAGTACTTC
TRBV6-5	-	-	TRBJ1-5	CATKTGNQPQHF	TGTGCCACGAAAACAGGGAATCAGCCCCAGCATTTT
TRBV15	TRBD1	-	TRBJ1-1	CATSRMTGAEENEAFF	TGTGCCACCAGCCGGATGACAGGGGCCGAAGAGAATGAAGCTTTCTTT
TRBV14	-	few	TRBJ2-1	CASSSRDFKFF	TGTGCCAGCAGCTCCCGGGACTTTAAGTTCTTC
TRBV6-5	TRBD2	many	TRBJ2-1	CASLMAGGSYNEQFF	TGTGCCAGCCTTATGGCGGGAGGGTCCTACAATGAGCAGTTCTTC
TRBV13	TRBD2	few	TRBJ2-1	CASSFTAGLAGLSSSYNEQFF	TGTGCCAGCAGCTTTACTGCCGGACTAGCGGGGTTATCGAGCTCCTACAATGAGCAGTTCTTC
TRBV29-1	-	few	TRBJ2-4	CSVAVVVRELAKNIQYF	TGCAGCGTTGCGGTGGTTGTCAGAGAACTAGCCAAAAACATTCAGTACTTC
TRBV5-5	-	-	TRBJ1-2	CASSLGLSAFDYGYTF	TGTGCCAGCAGCTTGGGCCTATCGGCTTTTGACTATGGCTACACCTTC
TRBV4-2	-	few	TRBJ2-5	CASSQDFPGLATQYF	TGTGCCAGCAGCCAAGATTTCCCGGGATTGGCGACCCAGTACTTC
TRBV7-8	TRBD1	-	TRBJ2-5	CASSLADMAGGTKTQYF	TGTGCCAGCAGCTTAGCGGATATGGCAGGGGGCACGAAGACCCAGTACTTC
TRBV29-1	-	-	TRBJ1-5	CSVVRGKQPQHF	TGCAGCGTTGTAAGGGGAAAACAGCCCCAGCATTTT
TRBV20-1	-	many	TRBJ1-5	CSARKQEDQPQHF	TGCAGTGCGAGGAAACAGGAAGATCAGCCCCAGCATTTT
TRBV7-9	TRBD1	-	TRBJ2-3	CASSPGGGQGSTDTQYF	TGTGCCAGCAGCCCCGGCGGGGGACAGGGTTCTACAGATACGCAGTATTTT
TRBV10-3	-	-	TRBJ1-5	CAISDPRQGQPQHF	TGTGCCATCAGTGATCCCAGGCAGGGTCAGCCCCAGCATTTT
TRBV5-8	-	-	TRBJ1-1	CASSLRGSTEAFF	TGTGCCAGCAGCTTGCGGGGAAGCACTGAAGCTTTCTTT
TRBV9	-	few	TRBJ2-1	CASSVLSSSHSYNEQFF	TGTGCCAGCAGCGTACTGAGTAGTAGTCACTCCTACAATGAGCAGTTCTTC
TRBV11-2	TRBD2	many	TRBJ2-2	CASSASLAAIRTGELFF	TGTGCCAGCAGCGCTAGTCTAGCGGCTATACGGACCGGGGAGCTGTTTTTT
TRBV7-8	-	-	TRBJ2-5	CASSLGTNGETQYF	TGTGCCAGCAGCTTAGGGACTAATGGAGAGACCCAGTACTTC
TRBV11-1	TRBD2	few	TRBJ2-1	CASSQGLAGATSSYNEQFF	TGTGCCAGCAGCCAGGGACTAGCGGGAGCAACGAGCTCCTACAATGAGCAGTTCTTC
TRBV2	-	few	TRBJ2-3	CASGYYSTDTQYF	TGTGCCAGCGGGTACTATAGCACAGATACGCAGTATTTT
TRBV9	TRBD2	few	TRBJ2-7	CASSVTSGNEQYF	TGTGCCAGCAGCGTAACTAGCGGTAACGAGCAGTACTTC
TRBV7-8	-	-	TRBJ1-1	CASSPHWEQGGTEAFF	TGTGCCAGCAGCCCGCATTGGGAGCAGGGCGGAACTGAAGCTTTCTTT
TRBV7-2	TRBD1	-	TRBJ2-6	CASSRAGQASGANVLTF	TGTGCCAGCAGCCGGGCGGGACAGGCCTCTGGGGCCAACGTCCTGACTTTC
TRBV7-9	-	many	TRBJ1-4	CASSLTNEKLFF	TGTGCCAGCAGCTTAACTAATGAAAAACTGTTTTTT
TRBV5-1	TRBD2	few	TRBJ2-7	CASSFPEAGEYEQYF	TGCGCCAGCAGCTTCCCCGAGGCGGGAGAGTACGAGCAGTACTTC
TRBV20-1	TRBD2	few	TRBJ2-1	CSAEGLAGGAYNEQFF	TGCAGTGCCGAGGGACTAGCGGGAGGAGCCTACAATGAGCAGTTCTTC
TRBV6-5	-	-	TRBJ1-2	CASSYFVGRETYGYTF	TGTGCCAGCAGTTATTTCGTTGGCAGGGAGACATATGGCTACACCTTC
TRBV6-1	-	-	TRBJ1-1	CASSHGALMNTEAFF	TGTGCCAGCAGCCACGGGGCGTTGATGAACACTGAAGCTTTCTTT
TRBV12-3/TRBV12-4	TRBD1	many	TRBJ2-1	CASSFGTGFANEQFF	TGTGCCAGCAGTTTCGGGACAGGGTTTGCGAATGAGCAGTTCTTC
TRBV12-3/TRBV12-4	TRBD1	-	TRBJ2-5	CASVGTGEETQYF	TGTGCCAGCGTCGGTACAGGGGAAGAGACCCAGTACTTC
TRBV20-1	-	many	TRBJ1-1	CSARALLLGNTEAFF	TGCAGTGCTAGAGCTCTCCTCTTGGGGAACACTGAAGCTTTCTTT
TRBV19	-	many	TRBJ1-5	CATAFGGAKPQHF	TGTGCCACCGCTTTCGGGGGTGCGAAGCCCCAGCATTTT
TRBV21-1	-	few	TRBJ2-7	CASSGSRVSSSYEQYF	TGTGCCAGCAGCGGCTCGAGGGTATCCAGCTCCTACGAGCAGTACTTC
TRBV5-1	-	-	TRBJ1-6	CASSLQGHNSPLHF	TGCGCCAGCAGTCTCCAGGGGCATAATTCACCCCTCCACTTT
TRBV6-1	TRBD1	-	TRBJ1-4	CASSLPPGTGIEKLFF	TGTGCCAGCAGTCTTCCCCCCGGGACAGGGATTGAAAAACTGTTTTTT